This T cell receptor beta chain appears in the sequencing data of a study of blood T cell repertoires in COVID-19. Study information: The samples span acute and convalescent COVID-19 from the United States, Italy and Spain. Sources were T cells, B-cell-depleted T cells, or PBMCs; the material itself was cDNA or gDNA.

The CDR3 runs to 18 residues. CDR1 is SGHTA and CDR2 is FQGNSA in the germline V gene. V shed 2 bases and J shed 3 bases, with 20 bases lying between them. Original processing methods: Amplifying reference gene primers gave estimates of nucleated cell counts. Only in-frame clones appear in the TCRdb table, and some are missing; sequencing was by immunoSEQ multiplex PCR. The V and J calls and clone size are taken from that table; D and trimming were inferred from the DNA. The data show fewer than 200,000 clones, with approximately 85% seen just once and 1% to 1.5% held by the top ten. The chain links TRBV7-2 to TRBJ2-1; D is possibly TRBD2 (7 bases). The receptor comes from a man aged 55-75 years who had recovered from COVID-19. Material for sequencing was peripheral blood. The CDR3 region is CASSLTITRGAFYNEQFF. Written as DNA, the CDR3 is TGTGCCAGCAGCTTAACCATCACTCGGGGGGCTTTCTACAATGAGCAGTTCTTC.